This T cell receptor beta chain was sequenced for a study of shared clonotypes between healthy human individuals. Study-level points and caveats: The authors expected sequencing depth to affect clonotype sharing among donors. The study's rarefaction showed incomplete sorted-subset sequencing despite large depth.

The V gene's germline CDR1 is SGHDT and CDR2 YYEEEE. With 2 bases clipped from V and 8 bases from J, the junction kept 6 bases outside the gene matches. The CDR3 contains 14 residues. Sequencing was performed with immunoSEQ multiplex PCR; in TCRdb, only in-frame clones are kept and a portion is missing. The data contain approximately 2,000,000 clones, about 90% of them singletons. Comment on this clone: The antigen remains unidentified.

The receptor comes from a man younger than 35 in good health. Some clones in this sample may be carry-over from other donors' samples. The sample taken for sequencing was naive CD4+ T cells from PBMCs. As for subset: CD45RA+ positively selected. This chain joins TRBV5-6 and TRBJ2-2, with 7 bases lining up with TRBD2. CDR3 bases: TGTGCCAGCAGCTTCCCACGAGCGGGAGGGGAGCTGTTTTTT. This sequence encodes CASSFPRAGGELFF.